Presented here are 8 T cell receptor beta chains from one specimen sequenced in a study of CD8 T cells in Susac syndrome. When the RNA was reverse transcribed, random hexamers were used with an input of roughly 0.45 to 1 ug. TCRdb redid the calling of the immunoSEQ multiplex PCR reads with MiXCR, one entry per CDR3 protein. The sample lists about 250,000 distinct CDR3 sequences, 93% occurring once. The specimen was CD4+ T cells from PBMCs. The receptors here all came from a human donor with multiple sclerosis.

This rearrangement joins TRBV11-1 to TRBJ2-1, with a tentative D call TRBD1 (5 bases). Germline-derived CDR1 and CDR2 are SGHAT and FQDESV (reference sequence). The V end was cut by 10 bases, the J end by 5 bases, with 15 bases between. The CDR3 loop spans 13 amino acids. CDR3 DNA sequence: TGTGCCACCTTTTCCAGGGAACACAATGAGCAGTTCTTC. It codes for CATFSREHNEQFF.

This CDR3 reads CASSEGLAPYEQYF. CDR3 bases: TGCGCCAGCAGTGAGGGACTAGCACCCTACGAGCAGTACTTC. The chain links TRBV10-1 to TRBJ2-7; 8 bases agree with TRBD2. The CDR3 has 14 amino acids. The V segment lost 2 bases and the J segment 2 bases; nucleotides outside the gene matches: 2. Germline CDR1 WNHNN, CDR2 SYGVQD (reference sequence).

The rearrangement links TRBV11-2 to TRBJ2-5; TRBD2 matches at 7 bases. Germline V gives CDR1 SGHAT, CDR2 FQNNGV. V lost 1 base, J lost 5 bases, and 10 bases stayed unmatched. The CDR3 consists of 16 residues. This chain's CDR3 is CASSLGGTILRETQYF. The CDR3 nucleotides are TGTGCCAGCAGCTTAGGGGGGACTATACTTCGGGAGACCCAGTACTTC.

The rearrangement uses TRBV20-1 and TRBJ1-5; D gene ambiguous. Trimming took 3 bases from V and 3 from J, leaving 15 bases between them. Looked up from germline, CDR1 is DFQATT and CDR2 is SNEGSKA (reference sequence). CDR3 size: 15 residues. The CDR3 sequence: CSARSAGVYNQPQHF. CDR3 DNA sequence: TGCAGTGCTAGGTCGGCAGGAGTGTACAATCAGCCCCAGCATTTT.

The table lists this clonotype with a count of one. The chain recombines TRBV2 with TRBJ2-5; possibly TRBD1 for D (6 bases). Germline CDR1 is SNHLY and CDR2 is FYNNEI. This CDR3 region has 15 residues. V was clipped by 2 bases and J by 4 bases, with 14 bases between them. CDR3 sequence: CASSEQTGRRETQYF. CDR3 DNA: TGTGCCAGCAGTGAACAAACAGGGCGAAGAGAGACCCAGTACTTC.

V usage is TRBV24-1 and J usage is TRBJ2-3; 14 positions agree with TRBD2. Trimming removed 4 bases from V and 5 bases from J; junction bases left unmatched: 16. Germline CDR1 KGHDR, CDR2 SFDVKD. The CDR3 is made up of 20 amino acids. The CDR3 is CATSELVETSGRVGGDTQYF. CDR3 coding DNA: TGTGCCACCAGTGAATTAGTTGAGACTAGCGGGAGGGTCGGCGGAGATACGCAGTATTTT.

The V gene is TRBV12-3 or TRBV12-4, the J gene TRBJ1-2; TRBD1 matches 9 bases. V shed 5 bases and J 7 bases; nucleotides not matched to a gene: 5. The CDR3 has 13 residues. DNA of the CDR3: TGTGCCAGCAGTGACGGGACAGGGTTTGGCTACACCTTC. Translating it yields CASSDGTGFGYTF.

The rearrangement uses TRBV29-1 and TRBJ2-5, with TRBD2 matching 14 bases. The CDR3 is 16 amino acids. The V gene end was trimmed by 6 bases and the J gene end by 4 bases; junction bases not matched to a gene: 10. Germline CDR1 and CDR2: SQVTM and ANQGSEA. The CDR3 loop reads CSVGTSGRVVAETQYF. CDR3 in DNA: TGCAGCGTCGGGACTAGCGGGAGAGTCGTAGCAGAGACCCAGTACTTC.